The 19 T cell receptor beta chains listed next were all sequenced from one sample in a study of high-grade serous ovarian cancer treatment subgroups. Produced via immunoSEQ multiplex PCR; TCRdb's table is partial and in-frame only. The sample has around 15,000 clones; around 73% are singletons. Tumor samples were obtained before definitive surgery or chemotherapy. The sequencing input was tumor tissue. The source of these receptors is a human donor with high-grade serous ovarian cancer.

V usage is TRBV7-2 and J usage is TRBJ2-3, with D perhaps TRBD2 (6 bases). V shed 10 bases and J shed 1 base, with 18 bases lying between them. The CDR3 runs 15 residues. CDR1 and CDR2 from the germline V gene are SGHTA and FQGNSA. This chain's CDR3 is CATHSRGSGTDTQYF. For the CDR3, the DNA is TGTGCCACCCACAGCCGGGGGTCGGGCACAGATACGCAGTATTTT. Filled out from reference TRBV7-2 and TRBJ2-3, the complete variable domain reads GAGVSQSPSNKVTEKGKDVELRCDPISGHTALYWYRQSLGQGLEFLIYFQGNSAPDKSGLPSDRFSAERTGGSVSTLTIQRTQQEDSAVYLCATHSRGSGTDTQYFGPGTRLTVL.

The chain has TRBV5-1 and TRBJ2-7, with 12 bases fitting TRBD1. This CDR3 spans 15 amino acids. CDR1 and CDR2 from the germline V gene are SGHRS and YFSETQ. J gave up 7 bases and V 2 bases, and 7 bases lay outside the gene matches. The CDR3 nucleotides are TGCGCCAGCAGCTTCAGGGACAGGGGGCAAGGGGAGCAGTACTTC. It is translated as CASSFRDRGQGEQYF.

The chain couples TRBV4-3 to TRBJ1-1, with D maybe TRBD1 (6 bases). Trimming cost V 3 bases and J 3 bases, with 17 bases left between them. CDR3 length: 16 residues. Germline CDR1 and CDR2: LGHNA and YSLEER. In nucleotides, the CDR3 is TGCGCCAGCAGCCATCCCATGGGGGGCTTGGACACTGAAGCTTTCTTT. Its protein is CASSHPMGGLDTEAFF.

This sequence joins TRBV30 and TRBJ1-5; a possible D gene is TRBD1 (5 bases). Germline V gene data show CDR1 as GTSNPN and CDR2 as SVGIG (reference sequence). The CDR3 spans 18 residues. The V end was cut by 0 bases, the J end by 4 bases, with 22 bases between. This CDR3 is CAWSVWQGPSAENQPQHF. The DNA for the CDR3 is TGTGCCTGGAGTGTTTGGCAGGGCCCCTCAGCGGAAAATCAGCCCCAGCATTTT.

V gene TRBV6-6 combines with J gene TRBJ1-6; the match to TRBD1 covers 8 bases. The germline CDR1 and CDR2 sequences are MNHNY and SVGAGI (reference sequence). With V trimmed by 5 bases and J by 7 bases, 7 bases remained unmatched. This CDR3 is built from 15 residues. Here the CDR3 DNA reads TGTGCCAGCAGTCCTCGGACAGGGTCCAATTCACCCCTCCACTTT. Translating it yields CASSPRTGSNSPLHF.

V gene TRBV9 combines with J gene TRBJ2-1, with D possibly being TRBD2 (7 bases). Trimming pared 5 bases from V and 3 bases from J, leaving 12 bases between. The CDR3 runs to 14 residues. Germline V lookup: CDR1 SGDLS, CDR2 YYNGEE. CDR3 sequence reads: CASSEGGGYNEQFF. The CDR3 DNA follows: TGTGCCAGCAGTGAGGGGGGGGGCTACAATGAGCAGTTCTTC.

The V and J genes are TRBV7-2 and TRBJ2-1; the match to TRBD2 covers 8 bases. V was pared by 5 bases and J by 13 bases, with 10 bases of the junction left unmatched. Germline CDR1 is SGHTA and CDR2 is FQGNSA. This CDR3 comprises 13 residues. CDR3 residues: CASSQRRGGSQFF. CDR3 nucleotide sequence: TGTGCCAGCAGCCAGCGCCGGGGGGGCAGCCAGTTCTTC.

The chain uses TRBV6-1 and TRBJ2-7, with D hard to call. This CDR3 region has 12 residues. Trimming pared 6 bases from V and 2 bases from J, leaving 8 bases between. Germline V CDR1 and CDR2: MNHNS, SASEGT. The DNA of the CDR3 is TGTGCCAGCAGCCCTTCACCCTACGAGCAGTACTTC. As protein: CASSPSPYEQYF.

The rearrangement uses TRBV9 and TRBJ2-3; no firm D call. The germline gives CDR1 SGDLS, CDR2 YYNGEE. Trimming took 3 bases from V and 2 from J, leaving 10 bases between them. The CDR3 is made up of 14 amino acids. The CDR3 region is CASSAYSHTDTQYF. The DNA of the CDR3 is TGTGCCAGCAGCGCCTATAGCCACACAGATACGCAGTATTTT.

V and J are TRBV7-2 and TRBJ1-5; unclear D gene. This CDR3 has 12 amino acids. V was pared by 5 bases and J by 9 bases, with 11 bases between. From germline, CDR1 is SGHTA and CDR2 FQGNSA. The CDR3 DNA reads TGTGCCAGCAGCATCAGGAGTCGGCCCCAGCATTTT. Encoded protein: CASSIRSRPQHF.

This sequence joins TRBV7-6 and TRBJ2-2; D uncertain. The CDR3 covers 15 residues. V shed 5 bases and J shed 5 bases, with 15 bases lying between them. CDR1 is SGHVS, CDR2 FNYEAQ, per germline. The CDR3 DNA reads as TGTGCCAGCAGCAAGACAACCGGGCGAACCGGGGAGCTGTTTTTT. Protein: CASSKTTGRTGELFF.

The V and J genes are TRBV30 and TRBJ1-6; 8 nucleotides align to TRBD1. With V trimmed by 3 bases and J by 10 bases, 8 bases remained unmatched. The CDR3 spans 14 residues. Germline CDR1 reads GTSNPN; CDR2 reads SVGIG (reference sequence). DNA of the CDR3: TGTGCCTGGAGCCCTGGGACAGGACAATCACCCCTCCACTTT. As protein: CAWSPGTGQSPLHF.

This chain joins TRBV6-4 and TRBJ2-7; D not resolved. The CDR3 loop spans 14 amino acids. V shed 5 bases and J shed 0 bases, with 11 bases lying between them. CDR1 is MRHNA, CDR2 SNTAGT, per germline. The CDR3 sequence: CASSSENFSYEQYF. For the CDR3, the DNA is TGTGCCAGCAGTTCGGAAAACTTCTCCTACGAGCAGTACTTC.

The chain couples TRBV7-8 to TRBJ1-5; D is perhaps TRBD1 (5 bases). This CDR3 has 17 amino acids. The V and J ends lost 2 bases and 5 bases respectively, with 19 bases between them. Germline CDR1 is SGHVS and CDR2 is FQNEAQ. CDR3 region: CASSLRFGGNEHQPQHF. CDR3 DNA sequence: TGTGCCAGCAGCTTAAGGTTTGGGGGGAACGAGCATCAGCCCCAGCATTTT. Full variable domain (rest looked up from reference TRBV7-8 and TRBJ1-5): GAGVSQSPRYKVAKRGQDVALRCDPISGHVSLFWYQQALGQGPEFLTYFQNEAQLDKSGLPSDRFFAERPEGSVSTLKIQRTQQEDSAVYLCASSLRFGGNEHQPQHFGDGTRLSIL.

This clone has only a few counts. The chain couples TRBV5-3 to TRBJ1-2; D might be TRBD1 (5 bases). TRBV5-3 is an ORF for which the function is uncertain. The CDR3 loop spans 18 amino acids. V lost 4 bases to trimming and J lost 2 bases, with 24 bases between them. DNA of the CDR3: TGTGCCAGAAGCAAAACCCCTGGACACGGCTTGATCAACTATGGCTACACCTTC. Translated, it gives CARSKTPGHGLINYGYTF.

This rearrangement joins TRBV4-2 to TRBJ2-7, with no clear D. The germline V gene encodes CDR1 LGHNA and CDR2 YNFKEQ. CDR3 length: 17 amino acids. The V and J ends lost 1 base and 0 bases respectively, with 16 bases between them. The CDR3 spells CASSQGPTHSTSYEQYF. DNA of the CDR3: TGTGCCAGCAGCCAAGGCCCGACACACTCCACCTCCTACGAGCAGTACTTC.

This chain links TRBV29-1 with TRBJ1-2; a weak D match, TRBD1 (6 bases). CDR3 length equals 11 residues. With 4 bases removed from V and 8 bases from J, the gap between germline ends came to 11 bases. Looked up from germline, CDR1 is SQVTM and CDR2 is ANQGSEA. The CDR3 loop reads CSVGGARGYTF. In DNA form, the CDR3 reads TGCAGCGTTGGGGGGGCAAGGGGCTACACCTTC. The variable domain in full, with the rest retrieved from reference TRBV29-1 and TRBJ1-2, is SAVISQKPSRDICQRGTSLTIQCQVDSQVTMMFWYRQQPGQSLTLIATANQGSEATYESGFVIDKFPISRPNLTFSTLTVSNMSPEDSSIYLCSVGGARGYTFGSGTRLTVV.

J is TRBJ2-1 and V is TRBV6-4; possibly TRBD2 for D (6 bases). Between the trimmed V and J ends, which lost 6 bases and 9 bases, there was a span of 12 bases. CDR3 length: 12 amino acids. CDR1 is MRHNA and CDR2 is SNTAGT in the germline V gene. The CDR3 DNA reads as TGTGCCAGCAGCCTTAGCGGCCGTGAGCAGTTCTTC. This codes for CASSLSGREQFF.

This rearrangement joins TRBV5-6 to TRBJ1-3; no clear D gene. Germline CDR1 SGHDT, CDR2 YYEEEE. The V end lost 0 bases, the J end lost 0 bases, and 13 bases lay between the germline ends. This CDR3 contains 17 residues. The CDR3 bases are TGTGCCAGCAGCTTGGCCGGTCTCCAAGGCTCTGGAAACACCATATATTTT. This sequence encodes CASSLAGLQGSGNTIYF.